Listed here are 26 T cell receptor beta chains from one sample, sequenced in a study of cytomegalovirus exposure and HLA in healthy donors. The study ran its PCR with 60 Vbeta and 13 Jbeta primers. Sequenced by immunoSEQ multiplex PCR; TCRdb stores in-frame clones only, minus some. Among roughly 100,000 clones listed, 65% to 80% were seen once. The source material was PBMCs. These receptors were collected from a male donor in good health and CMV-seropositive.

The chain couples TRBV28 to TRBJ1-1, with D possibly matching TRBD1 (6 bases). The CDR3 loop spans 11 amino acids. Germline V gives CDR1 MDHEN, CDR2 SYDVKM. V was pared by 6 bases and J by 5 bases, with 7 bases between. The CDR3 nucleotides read TGTGCCAGCAGAGGACAGACTGAAGCTTTCTTT. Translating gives CASRGQTEAFF.

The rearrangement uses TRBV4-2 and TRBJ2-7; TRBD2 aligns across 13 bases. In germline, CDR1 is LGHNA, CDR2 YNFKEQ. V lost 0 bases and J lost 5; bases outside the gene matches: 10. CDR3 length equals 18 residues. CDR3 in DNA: TGTGCCAGCAGCCAAGAAACTAGCGGGGGGGCATCGGTCGACGAGCAGTACTTC. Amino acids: CASSQETSGGASVDEQYF.

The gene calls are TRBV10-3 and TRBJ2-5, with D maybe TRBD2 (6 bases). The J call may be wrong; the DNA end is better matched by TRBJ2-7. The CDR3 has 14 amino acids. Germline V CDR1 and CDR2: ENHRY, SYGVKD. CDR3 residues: CAIHGEGGAYEQYF. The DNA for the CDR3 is TGTGCCATCCATGGGGAAGGAGGGGCCTACGAGCAGTACTTC.

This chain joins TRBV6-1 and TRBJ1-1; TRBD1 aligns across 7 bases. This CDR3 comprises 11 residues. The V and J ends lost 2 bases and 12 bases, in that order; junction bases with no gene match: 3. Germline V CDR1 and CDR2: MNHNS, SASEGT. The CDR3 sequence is CASSEPRGTFF. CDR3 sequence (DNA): TGTGCCAGCAGTGAACCCAGGGGGACTTTCTTT.

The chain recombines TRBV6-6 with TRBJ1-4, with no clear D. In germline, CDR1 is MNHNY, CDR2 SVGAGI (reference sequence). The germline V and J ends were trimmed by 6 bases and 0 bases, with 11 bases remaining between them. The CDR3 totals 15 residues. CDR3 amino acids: CASSPIYPTNEKLFF. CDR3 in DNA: TGTGCCAGCAGCCCTATCTACCCAACTAATGAAAAACTGTTTTTT.

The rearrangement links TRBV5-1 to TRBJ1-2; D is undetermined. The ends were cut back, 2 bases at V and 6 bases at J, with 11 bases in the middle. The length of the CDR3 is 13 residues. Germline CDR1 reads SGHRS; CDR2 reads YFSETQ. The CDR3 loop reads CASSFGDSDGYTF. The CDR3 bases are TGCGCCAGCAGCTTCGGGGATTCTGATGGCTACACCTTC. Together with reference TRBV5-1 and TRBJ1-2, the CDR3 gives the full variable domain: KAGVTQTPRYLIKTRGQQVTLSCSPISGHRSVSWYQQTPGQGLQFLFEYFSETQRNKGNFPGRFSGRQFSNSRSEMNVSTLELGDSALYLCASSFGDSDGYTFGSGTRLTVV.

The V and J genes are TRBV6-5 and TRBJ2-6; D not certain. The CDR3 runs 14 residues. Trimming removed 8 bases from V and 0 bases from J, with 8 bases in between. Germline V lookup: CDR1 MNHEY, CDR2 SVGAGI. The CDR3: CASAAVSGANVLTF. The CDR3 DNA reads TGTGCCAGCGCTGCAGTCTCTGGGGCCAACGTCCTGACTTTC.

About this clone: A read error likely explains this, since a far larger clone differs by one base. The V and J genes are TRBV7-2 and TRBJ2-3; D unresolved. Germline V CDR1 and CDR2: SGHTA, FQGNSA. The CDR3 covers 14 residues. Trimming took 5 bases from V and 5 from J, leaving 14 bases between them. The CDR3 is CASSQDRSGDTQYF. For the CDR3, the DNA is TGTGCCAGCAGCCAAGATCGGAGTGGAGATACGCAGTATTTT.

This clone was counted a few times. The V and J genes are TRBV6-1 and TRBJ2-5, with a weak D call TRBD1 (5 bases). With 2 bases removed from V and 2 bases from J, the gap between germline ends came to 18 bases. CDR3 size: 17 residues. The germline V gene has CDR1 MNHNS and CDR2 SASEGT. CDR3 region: CASSERGSYLSQETQYF. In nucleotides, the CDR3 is TGTGCCAGCAGTGAAAGGGGTTCGTACTTGAGTCAAGAGACCCAGTACTTC.

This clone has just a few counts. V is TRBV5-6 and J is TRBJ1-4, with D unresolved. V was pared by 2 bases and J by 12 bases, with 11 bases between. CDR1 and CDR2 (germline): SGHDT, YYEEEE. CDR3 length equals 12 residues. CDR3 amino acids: CASSLMESQLFF. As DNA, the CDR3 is TGTGCCAGCAGCTTAATGGAGAGTCAACTGTTTTTT.

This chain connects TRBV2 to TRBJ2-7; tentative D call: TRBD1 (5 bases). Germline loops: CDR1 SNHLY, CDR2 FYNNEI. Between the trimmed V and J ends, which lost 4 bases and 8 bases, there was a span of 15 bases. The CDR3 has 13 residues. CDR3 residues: CASSGGSSSKQYF. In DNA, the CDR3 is TGTGCCAGCAGTGGGGGCTCCTCCTCGAAGCAGTACTTC.

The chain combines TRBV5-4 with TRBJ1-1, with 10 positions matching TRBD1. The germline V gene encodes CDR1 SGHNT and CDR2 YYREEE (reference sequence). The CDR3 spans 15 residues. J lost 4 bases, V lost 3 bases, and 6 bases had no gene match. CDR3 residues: CASSYSGTGVTEAFF. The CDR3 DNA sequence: TGTGCCAGCAGCTATTCCGGGACAGGGGTCACTGAAGCTTTCTTT.

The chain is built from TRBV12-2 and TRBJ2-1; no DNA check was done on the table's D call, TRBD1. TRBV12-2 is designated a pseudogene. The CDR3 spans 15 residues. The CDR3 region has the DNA TGTGCAAGTCGCTTAGCGGGGCTAGGTGGCCATGAGCAGTTCTTC. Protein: CASRLAGLGGHEQFF.

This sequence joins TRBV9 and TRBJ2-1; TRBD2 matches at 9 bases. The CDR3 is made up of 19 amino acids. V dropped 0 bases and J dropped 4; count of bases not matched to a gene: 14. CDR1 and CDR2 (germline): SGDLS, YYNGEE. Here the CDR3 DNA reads TGTGCCAGCAGCGTAGGGCCCCAAGCGACTAGCGGAGGGTACAATGAGCAGTTCTTC. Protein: CASSVGPQATSGGYNEQFF.

The CDR3 nucleotides are TGTGCCAGCACAAGTTGGGGGGGCCTGAACACCGGGGAGCTGTTTTTT. Its translation: CASTSWGGLNTGELFF. This rearrangement joins TRBV7-9 to TRBJ2-2; a weak D match, TRBD2 (7 bases). Germline assignment: CDR1 SEHNR and CDR2 FQNEAQ (reference sequence). The CDR3 is 16 residues long. The V and J ends lost 7 bases and 1 base respectively, with 16 bases between them.

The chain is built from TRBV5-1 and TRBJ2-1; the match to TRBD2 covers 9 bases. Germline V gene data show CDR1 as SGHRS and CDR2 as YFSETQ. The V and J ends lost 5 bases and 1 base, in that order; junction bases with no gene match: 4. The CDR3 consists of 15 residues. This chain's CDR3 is CASRRGGDSYNEQFF. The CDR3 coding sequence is TGCGCCAGCAGGCGGGGGGGGGATTCCTACAATGAGCAGTTCTTC.

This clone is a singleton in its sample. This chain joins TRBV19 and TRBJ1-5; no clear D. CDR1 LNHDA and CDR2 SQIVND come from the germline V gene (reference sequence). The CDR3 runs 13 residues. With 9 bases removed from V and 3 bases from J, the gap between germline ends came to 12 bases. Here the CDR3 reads CARPELSNQPQHF. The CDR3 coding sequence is TGTGCCAGACCCGAGCTCTCCAATCAGCCCCAGCATTTT.

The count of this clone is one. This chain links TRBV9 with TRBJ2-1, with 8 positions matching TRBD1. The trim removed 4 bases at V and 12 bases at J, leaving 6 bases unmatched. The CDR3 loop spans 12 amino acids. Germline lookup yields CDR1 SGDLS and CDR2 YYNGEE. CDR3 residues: CASSFDRGGQFF. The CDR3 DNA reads TGTGCCAGCAGCTTCGACAGGGGAGGGCAGTTCTTC.

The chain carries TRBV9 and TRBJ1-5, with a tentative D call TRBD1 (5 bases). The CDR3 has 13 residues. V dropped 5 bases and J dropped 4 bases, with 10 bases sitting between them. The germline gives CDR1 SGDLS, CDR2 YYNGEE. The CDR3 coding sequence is TGTGCCAGCAGTGCACAGGTTAATCAGCCCCAGCATTTT. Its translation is CASSAQVNQPQHF.

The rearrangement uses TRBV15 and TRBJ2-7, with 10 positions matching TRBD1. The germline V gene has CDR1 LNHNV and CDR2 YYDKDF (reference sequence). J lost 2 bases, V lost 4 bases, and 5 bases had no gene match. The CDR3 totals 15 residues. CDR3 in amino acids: CATSTSGTGAYEQYF. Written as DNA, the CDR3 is TGTGCCACCAGCACTTCCGGGACAGGGGCCTACGAGCAGTACTTC. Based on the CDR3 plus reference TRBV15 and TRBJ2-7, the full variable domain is DAMVIQNPRYQVTQFGKPVTLSCSQTLNHNVMYWYQQKSSQAPKLLFHYYDKDFNNEADTPDNFQSRRPNTSFCFLDIRSPGLGDTAMYLCATSTSGTGAYEQYFGPGTRLTVT.

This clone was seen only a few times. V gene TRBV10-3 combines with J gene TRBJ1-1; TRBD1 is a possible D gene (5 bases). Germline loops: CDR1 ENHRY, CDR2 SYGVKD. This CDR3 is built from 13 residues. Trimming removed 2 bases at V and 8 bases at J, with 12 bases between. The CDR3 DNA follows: TGTGCCATCAGTGAGGTAAGGGGTTCCGAAGCTTTCTTT. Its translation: CAISEVRGSEAFF.

CDR3 protein: CASTNFWRQGALPLPGQYF. CDR3 nucleotide sequence: TGTGCCAGCACCAATTTCTGGAGACAGGGGGCTCTCCCCCTTCCCGGGCAGTACTTC. V usage is TRBV5-6 and J usage is TRBJ2-7; TRBD1 aligns across 10 bases. The CDR3 sequence is 19 residues long. Unmatched junction bases numbered 27, after V lost 6 bases and J lost 9 bases. Germline V gives CDR1 SGHDT, CDR2 YYEEEE.

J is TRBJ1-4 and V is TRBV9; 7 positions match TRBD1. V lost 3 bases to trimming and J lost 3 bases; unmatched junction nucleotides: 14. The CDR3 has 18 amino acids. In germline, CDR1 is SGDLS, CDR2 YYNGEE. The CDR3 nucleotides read TGTGCCAGCAGCGCAGGATCACTTGTCGGGACAGCTAATGAAAAACTGTTTTTT. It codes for CASSAGSLVGTANEKLFF.

The CDR3 region has the DNA TGCGCCAGCAGCTTGGCCCCGGGGGGCAGTGGGGAGACCCAGTACTTC. It encodes CASSLAPGGSGETQYF. The genes are TRBV5-1 and TRBJ2-5, with a possible D match to TRBD2 (7 bases). Germline CDR1 reads SGHRS; CDR2 reads YFSETQ. The ends were cut back, 0 bases at V and 5 bases at J, with 17 bases in the middle. The CDR3 contains 16 residues.

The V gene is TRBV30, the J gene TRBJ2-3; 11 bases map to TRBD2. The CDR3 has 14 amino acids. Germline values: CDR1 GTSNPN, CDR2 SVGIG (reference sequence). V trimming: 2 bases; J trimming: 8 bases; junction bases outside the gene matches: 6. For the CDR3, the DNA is TGTGCCTGGAGTCCTGGGACTAGCGGATCTACGCAGTATTTT. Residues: CAWSPGTSGSTQYF.

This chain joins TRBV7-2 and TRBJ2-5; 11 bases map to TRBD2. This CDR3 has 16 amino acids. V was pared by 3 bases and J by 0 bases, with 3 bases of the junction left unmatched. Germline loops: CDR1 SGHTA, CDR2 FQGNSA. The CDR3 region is CASSFPLAGDQETQYF. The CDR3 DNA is TGTGCCAGCAGCTTTCCACTAGCGGGGGACCAAGAGACCCAGTACTTC.